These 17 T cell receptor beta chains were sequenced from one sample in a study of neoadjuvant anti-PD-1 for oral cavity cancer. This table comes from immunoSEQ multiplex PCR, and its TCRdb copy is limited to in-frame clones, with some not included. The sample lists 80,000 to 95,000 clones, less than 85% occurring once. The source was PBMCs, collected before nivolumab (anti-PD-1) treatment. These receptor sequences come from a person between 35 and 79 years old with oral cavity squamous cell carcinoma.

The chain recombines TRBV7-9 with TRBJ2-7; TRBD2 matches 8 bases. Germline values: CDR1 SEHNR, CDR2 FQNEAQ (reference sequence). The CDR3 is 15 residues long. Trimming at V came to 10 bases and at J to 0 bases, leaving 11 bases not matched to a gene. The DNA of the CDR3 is TGTGCCACCTCCGACGGGACTAGGGCCTCCTACGAGCAGTACTTC. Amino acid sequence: CATSDGTRASYEQYF. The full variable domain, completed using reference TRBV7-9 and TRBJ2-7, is DTGVSQNPRHKITKRGQNVTFRCDPISEHNRLYWYRQTLGQGPEFLTYFQNEAQLEKSRLLSDRFSAERPKGSFSTLEIQRTEQGDSAMYLCATSDGTRASYEQYFGPGTRLTVT.

The CDR3, as DNA: TGCGCCAGCAGCTTGGGTCTTACCTACAATGAGCAGTTCTTC. Residues: CASSLGLTYNEQFF. This chain connects TRBV5-1 to TRBJ2-1; D gene uncertain. The germline CDR1 and CDR2 sequences are SGHRS and YFSETQ. V was shortened by 0 bases and J by 2 bases, with 6 bases between the two germline ends. CDR3 length equals 14 residues.

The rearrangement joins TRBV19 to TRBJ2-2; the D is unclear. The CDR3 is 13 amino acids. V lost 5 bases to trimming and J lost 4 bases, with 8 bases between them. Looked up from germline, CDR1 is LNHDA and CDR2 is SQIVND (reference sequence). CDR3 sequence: CASSVQSTGELFF. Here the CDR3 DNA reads TGTGCCAGTAGTGTGCAGTCCACCGGGGAGCTGTTTTTT.

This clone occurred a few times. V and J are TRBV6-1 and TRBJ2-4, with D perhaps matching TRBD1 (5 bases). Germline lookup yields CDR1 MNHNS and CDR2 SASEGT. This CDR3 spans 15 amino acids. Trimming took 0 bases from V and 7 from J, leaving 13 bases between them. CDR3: CASSEASQGRNIQYF. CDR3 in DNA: TGTGCCAGCAGTGAAGCATCCCAGGGTAGGAACATTCAGTACTTC.

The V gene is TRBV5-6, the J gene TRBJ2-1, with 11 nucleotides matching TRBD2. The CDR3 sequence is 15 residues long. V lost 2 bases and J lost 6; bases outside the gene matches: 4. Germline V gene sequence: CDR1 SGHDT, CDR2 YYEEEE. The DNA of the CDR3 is TGTGCCAGCAGCTTACTAGCGGGAGTTTCCAATGAGCAGTTCTTC. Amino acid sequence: CASSLLAGVSNEQFF.

CDR3 protein: CASSVFSRDEQFF. As DNA, the CDR3 is TGTGCCAGCAGCGTTTTTAGCCGGGATGAGCAGTTCTTC. V is TRBV9 and J is TRBJ2-1, with D unclear. Germline V gene lookup returns CDR1 SGDLS and CDR2 YYNGEE. The CDR3 is made up of 13 amino acids. With 2 bases removed from V and 8 bases from J, the gap between germline ends came to 11 bases.

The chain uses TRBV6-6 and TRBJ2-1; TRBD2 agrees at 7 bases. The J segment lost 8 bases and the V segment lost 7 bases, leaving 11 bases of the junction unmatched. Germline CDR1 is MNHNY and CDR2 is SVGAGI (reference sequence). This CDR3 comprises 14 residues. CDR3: CASKREGRSDEQFF. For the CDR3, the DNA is TGTGCCAGCAAGCGGGAAGGTAGGTCGGATGAGCAGTTCTTC.

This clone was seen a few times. CDR3 in DNA: TGTGCCAGCTCACCACCGGTGATTTTGGGGGATCGGAACTATGGCTACACCTTC. The encoded protein is CASSPPVILGDRNYGYTF. The chain has TRBV18 and TRBJ1-2, with D perhaps matching TRBD1 (5 bases). The germline gives CDR1 KGHSH, CDR2 LQKENI. This CDR3 region has 18 residues. Trimming shortened V by 0 bases and J by 2 bases, and 19 bases separated the two germline ends.

The CDR3 nucleotides read TGTGCCAGCAGCTTTGACAGGGCCCCCGGTGAGACCCAGTACTTC. Amino acid sequence: CASSFDRAPGETQYF. V gene TRBV11-2 combines with J gene TRBJ2-5; 7 bases fit TRBD1. CDR1 and CDR2 from the germline V gene are SGHAT and FQNNGV. After removal of 3 bases from V and 5 bases from J, the junction contained 9 bases not matched to a gene. This CDR3 spans 15 amino acids.

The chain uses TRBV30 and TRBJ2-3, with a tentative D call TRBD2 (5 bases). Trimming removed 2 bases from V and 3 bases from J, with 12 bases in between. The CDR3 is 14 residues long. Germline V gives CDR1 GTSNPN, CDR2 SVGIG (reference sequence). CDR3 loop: CAWSTSPATDTQYF. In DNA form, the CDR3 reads TGTGCCTGGAGTACTAGTCCCGCGACAGATACGCAGTATTTT.

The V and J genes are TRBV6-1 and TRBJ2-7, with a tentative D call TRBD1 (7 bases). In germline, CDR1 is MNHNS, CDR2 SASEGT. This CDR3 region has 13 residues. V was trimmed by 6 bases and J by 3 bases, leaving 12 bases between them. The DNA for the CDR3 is TGTGCCAGCAGCGCGGGACAGAACTACGAGCAGTACTTC. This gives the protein CASSAGQNYEQYF.

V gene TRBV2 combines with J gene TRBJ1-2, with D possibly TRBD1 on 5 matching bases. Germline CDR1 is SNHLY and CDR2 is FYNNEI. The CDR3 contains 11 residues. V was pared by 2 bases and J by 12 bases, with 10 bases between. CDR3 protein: CASSEQGEHTF. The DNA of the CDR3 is TGTGCCAGCAGTGAACAAGGGGAGCACACCTTC.

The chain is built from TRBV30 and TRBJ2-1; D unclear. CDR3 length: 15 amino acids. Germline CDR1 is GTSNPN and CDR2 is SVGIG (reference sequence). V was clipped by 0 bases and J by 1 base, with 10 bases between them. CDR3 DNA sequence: TGTGCCTGGAGTGTACAAGGGATGTCCTACAATGAGCAGTTCTTC. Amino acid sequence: CAWSVQGMSYNEQFF.

CDR3 protein: CASSLSGQDTDTQYF. The CDR3 DNA sequence: TGTGCCAGCAGCCTTTCAGGACAGGACACAGATACGCAGTATTTT. The chain is built from TRBV7-3 and TRBJ2-3; 7 nucleotides match TRBD1. The CDR3 covers 15 residues. Germline V gives CDR1 SGHTA, CDR2 FQGTGA. With V trimmed by 5 bases and J by 2 bases, 7 bases remained unmatched.

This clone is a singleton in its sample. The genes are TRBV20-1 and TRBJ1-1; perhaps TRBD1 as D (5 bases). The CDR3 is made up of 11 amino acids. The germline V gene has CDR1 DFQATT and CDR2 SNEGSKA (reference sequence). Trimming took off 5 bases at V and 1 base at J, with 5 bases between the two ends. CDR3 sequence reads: CSADRNTEAFF. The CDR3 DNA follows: TGCAGTGCTGACAGGAACACTGAAGCTTTCTTT.

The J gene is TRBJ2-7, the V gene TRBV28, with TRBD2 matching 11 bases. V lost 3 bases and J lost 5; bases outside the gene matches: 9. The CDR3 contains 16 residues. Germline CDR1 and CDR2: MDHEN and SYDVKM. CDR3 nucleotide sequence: TGTGCCAGCAGTTTGGTTAGCGGGAGGGCCCGGGACGAGCAGTACTTC. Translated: CASSLVSGRARDEQYF.

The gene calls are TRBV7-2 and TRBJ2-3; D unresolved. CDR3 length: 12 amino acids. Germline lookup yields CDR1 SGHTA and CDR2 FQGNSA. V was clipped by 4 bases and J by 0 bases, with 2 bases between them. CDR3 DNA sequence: TGTGCCAGCAGCTGGAGCACAGATACGCAGTATTTT. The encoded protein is CASSWSTDTQYF.